This T cell receptor beta chain is drawn from a study of radiotherapy plus CTLA-4 blockade in lung cancer. Study-wide context: Objective responses arose in 15% to 20% of patients, and 25% to 35% experienced disease control. Notes on the study in general: With interferon-beta, early dynamics of blood T cell clones were reported to best predict response. Researchers report tumor-derived TCR clones expanding in blood after radiotherapy plus ipilimumab.

This clone was seen just once. What it binds is not known. The study treated chemo-refractory metastatic non-small-cell lung cancer patients with focal radiation plus ipilimumab CTLA-4 blockade. The CDR3 spans 13 residues. CDR1 SGHVS and CDR2 FNYEAQ come from the germline V gene. V lost 2 bases and J lost 5, with 7 bases in between. Assay: immunoSEQ multiplex PCR; the TCRdb copy retains only in-frame clones and omits some. The sample holds roughly 130,000 clones, 75% to 90% seen once. This TCR was sampled from a human donor with non-small cell lung cancer that progressed on radiotherapy plus ipilimumab. Sample: peripheral blood, taken from a patient treated with radiotherapy plus ipilimumab. J is TRBJ2-1 and V is TRBV7-6; D remains ambiguous. The CDR3 spells CASSLYPHNEQFF. CDR3 nucleotides: TGTGCCAGCAGCTTATATCCCCACAATGAGCAGTTCTTC.